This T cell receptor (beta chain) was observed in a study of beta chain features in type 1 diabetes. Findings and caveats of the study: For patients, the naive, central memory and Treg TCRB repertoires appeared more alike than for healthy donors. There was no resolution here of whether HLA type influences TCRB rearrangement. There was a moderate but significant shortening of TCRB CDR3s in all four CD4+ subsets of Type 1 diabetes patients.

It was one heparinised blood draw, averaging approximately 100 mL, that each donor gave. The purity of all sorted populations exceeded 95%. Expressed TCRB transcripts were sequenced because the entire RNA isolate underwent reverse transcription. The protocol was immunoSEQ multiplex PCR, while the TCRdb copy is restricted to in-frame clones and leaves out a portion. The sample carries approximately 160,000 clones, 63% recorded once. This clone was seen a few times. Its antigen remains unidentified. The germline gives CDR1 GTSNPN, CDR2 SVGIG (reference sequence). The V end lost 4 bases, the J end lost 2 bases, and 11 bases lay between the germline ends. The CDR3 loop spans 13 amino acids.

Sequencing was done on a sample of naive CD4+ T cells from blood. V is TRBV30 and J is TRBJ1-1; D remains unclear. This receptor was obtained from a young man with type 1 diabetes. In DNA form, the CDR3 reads TGTGCCTGGAATCCCGCCCCCAACACTGAAGCTTTCTTT. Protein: CAWNPAPNTEAFF. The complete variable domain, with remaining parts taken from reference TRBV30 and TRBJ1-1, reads SQTIHQWPATLVQPVGSPLSLECTVEGTSNPNLYWYRQAAGRGLQLLFYSVGIGQISSEVPQNLSASRPQDRQFILSSKKLLLSDSGFYLCAWNPAPNTEAFFGQGTRLTVV.